This T cell receptor beta chain comes out of a study of tumor and adjacent non-tumor tissue in lung cancer. The CDR3 has 14 amino acids. V lost 5 bases to trimming and J lost 5 bases; unmatched junction nucleotides: 7. This clonotype was counted many times. TCRbeta libraries were built with three rounds of nested PCR, modified from ARM-PCR. MiXCR was run by TCRdb on the multiplex PCR reads, yielding one entry per CDR3 protein. The repertoire holds 75,000 to 100,000 distinct CDR3 sequences, with about 67% as singletons. No cell sorting was done before RNA was extracted from the tissue. The rearrangement uses TRBV12-3 or TRBV12-4 and TRBJ2-5; TRBD1 aligns across 8 bases. The sequencing sample was made of lung tumor tissue. The TCR originated in a man aged 55 to 70 with non-small cell lung cancer. In nucleotides, the CDR3 is TGTGCCAGCAGTCGAGACAGGGGCAGTGAGACCCAGTACTTC. The encoded protein is CASSRDRGSETQYF.